This TCR beta chain originates from a study of blood T cell repertoires in COVID-19. Whole-study context: Samples came from the United States, Italy and Spain, spanning acute and convalescent COVID-19.

Per the original methods: How many nucleated cells were present was estimated from reference gene primer amplification. Only in-frame clones appear in the TCRdb table, and some are missing; sequencing was by immunoSEQ multiplex PCR. V, J and clone size reflect that table, while D and trimming were determined from the DNA. Among about 340,000 clones listed, approximately 86% were seen once. Enrollees, about 18 to 95 years old, lived in approximately 25 US areas. CDR3 length: 14 amino acids. The V and J ends lost 5 bases and 11 bases, in that order; junction bases with no gene match: 12. CDR1 is SEHNR, CDR2 FQNEAQ, per germline (reference sequence).

The TCR originated in a middle-aged woman with acute COVID-19. The sequenced sample consisted of PBMCs or T cells enriched from blood (not recorded which). The chain links TRBV7-9 to TRBJ2-1; 7 bases are shared with TRBD1. In DNA form, the CDR3 reads TGTGCCAGCAGCGTACGACAGGGAAGGGATAAGCAGTTCTTC. Translation: CASSVRQGRDKQFF.